The clone carrying this TCR beta chain was seen at least ten times. What it recognizes is unknown. Amplified TCR beta CDR3 regions came from RNA transcripts. First-round RT-PCR targeting the TCR CDR3 was performed with the HTBI primer set. TCRdb reanalysed the multiplex PCR reads using MiXCR and keeps one entry per CDR3 protein. The sample consists of around 340,000 distinct CDR3 sequences, approximately 13% of them appearing once. Germline V lookup: CDR1 WNHNN, CDR2 SYGVQD (reference sequence). The CDR3 covers 14 residues. V lost 3 bases and J 8 bases, leaving 14 bases between the germline ends. These patients, aged 18 to 65, had recently diagnosed hyperthyroidism lasting under 2 months. Each diagnosis drew on symptoms, thyroxine, TRAb, thyroid ultrasound and orbital computed tomography findings. The sample comes from a study of T cells in Graves' hyperthyroidism and ophthalmopathy. Broader study findings: Within blood appeared most thyroid clonotypes that had expanded above 0.001.

The sample consisted of blood. V and J are TRBV10-1 and TRBJ2-1; D gene ambiguous. This clonotype was sampled from a woman in her 30s with Graves' hyperthyroidism. The DNA of the CDR3 is TGCGCCAGCAGTGACTACCTGTTGGCGGATGAGCAGTTCTTC. Protein sequence: CASSDYLLADEQFF.